This TCR beta chain stems from a study of shared clonotypes between healthy human individuals. The genomic DNA of each subset was split evenly across several immunoSEQ plates. Here immunoSEQ multiplex PCR was the method, and the copy in TCRdb shows in-frame clones only, minus some. The sample shows about 490,000 clones, approximately 84% of them seen only once. With V trimmed by 3 bases and J by 6 bases, 3 bases remained unmatched. Germline CDR1 reads ENHRY; CDR2 reads SYGVKD. This CDR3 spans 15 amino acids. V is TRBV10-3 and J is TRBJ2-2; TRBD2 matches at 11 bases. What was sequenced was PBMCs. This clonotype was sampled from a woman aged 40 to 50 in good health. Some clones in this sample may be carry-over from other donors' samples. CDR3 bases: TGTGCCATCAGTGAACTAGCGGGAGTGCCCGGGGAGCTGTTTTTT. Residues: CAISELAGVPGELFF.